The next 12 T cell receptor beta chains were all read from a single sample in a study of early T cells in non-severe SARS-CoV-2 infection. One entry per CDR3 protein results from TCRdb running MiXCR on the 5' RACE reads. The table shows more than 60,000 distinct CDR3 sequences, with about 13% occurring only once. Sequenced input: whole blood. These receptors came from an adult who was a healthcare worker with PCR-confirmed SARS-CoV-2 infection or an uninfected control (not recorded which).

In its sample, this clonotype was seen a few times. The rearrangement links TRBV10-3 to TRBJ2-7; TRBD1 might be the D (5 bases). Germline CDR1 ENHRY, CDR2 SYGVKD. The CDR3 has 15 amino acids. V dropped 5 bases and J dropped 4 bases, with 18 bases sitting between them. The CDR3 DNA reads as TGTGCCATCAGTTTCGACAGCCTCTCCGATTACGAGCAGTACTTC. Protein: CAISFDSLSDYEQYF.

This clonotype was observed a few times. V is TRBV7-9 and J is TRBJ2-5; D unclear. The CDR3 runs to 14 residues. CDR1 and CDR2 from the germline V gene are SEHNR and FQNEAQ (reference sequence). V was clipped by 4 bases and J by 4 bases, with 13 bases between them. In DNA form, the CDR3 reads TGTGCCAGCAGCTATGGTAGAGCCCCAGAGACCCAGTACTTC. Residues: CASSYGRAPETQYF. The whole variable domain, filled in from reference TRBV7-9 and TRBJ2-5, reads DTGVSQNPRHKITKRGQNVTFRCDPISEHNRLYWYRQTLGQGPEFLTYFQNEAQLEKSRLLSDRFSAERPKGSFSTLEIQRTEQGDSAMYLCASSYGRAPETQYFGPGTRLLVL.

This clonotype has just a few counts. The gene calls are TRBV11-1 and TRBJ2-7; D remains ambiguous. The CDR3 contains 15 residues. Germline V gene data show CDR1 as SGHAT and CDR2 as FQDESV (reference sequence). V was shortened by 1 base and J by 0 bases, with 10 bases between the two germline ends. The CDR3 sequence is CASSLDRGLSYEQYF. For the CDR3, the DNA is TGTGCCAGCAGCTTAGATCGCGGCCTCTCCTACGAGCAGTACTTC.

The sample holds many counts of this clonotype. This sequence joins TRBV29-1 and TRBJ2-1; D is unclear. CDR3 length equals 12 residues. Germline V gene sequence: CDR1 SQVTM, CDR2 ANQGSEA. Trimming pared 4 bases from V and 7 bases from J, leaving 11 bases between. CDR3 coding DNA: TGCAGCGTTGGCATATCTAGTAATGAGCAGTTCTTC. Its protein product is CSVGISSNEQFF.

Written as DNA, the CDR3 is TGTGCCAGCAGCATCCGGACAGGGCTGACAGATACGCAGTATTTT. Translated, it gives CASSIRTGLTDTQYF. V gene TRBV9 combines with J gene TRBJ2-3; 8 bases are shared with TRBD1. The trim removed 4 bases at V and 3 bases at J, leaving 7 bases unmatched. This CDR3 contains 15 residues. Germline values: CDR1 SGDLS, CDR2 YYNGEE.

This clonotype was recorded a few times. The rearrangement joins TRBV4-3 to TRBJ2-1; tentative D call: TRBD2 (5 bases). Germline V gene data show CDR1 as LGHNA and CDR2 as YSLEER. This CDR3 has 15 amino acids. V was trimmed by 4 bases and J by 5 bases, leaving 15 bases between them. CDR3 sequence: CASSLYGGWDNEQFF. CDR3 sequence (DNA): TGCGCCAGCAGCCTTTATGGAGGATGGGACAATGAGCAGTTCTTC.

V is TRBV29-1 and J is TRBJ2-7, with D maybe TRBD1 (5 bases). Looked up from germline, CDR1 is SQVTM and CDR2 is ANQGSEA. V lost 1 base, J lost 3 bases, and 7 bases lay in between. The CDR3 contains 12 residues. This chain's CDR3 is CSVEVGDYEQYF. As DNA, the CDR3 is TGCAGCGTTGAAGTAGGGGACTACGAGCAGTACTTC.

This clonotype was recorded many times. The chain joins TRBV11-2 to TRBJ1-1; the match to TRBD1 covers 8 bases. The CDR3 spans 14 residues. Trimming took 5 bases from V and 3 from J; bases not matched to a gene: 5. Per the germline V gene, CDR1 is SGHAT and CDR2 is FQNNGV. This CDR3 is CASSMDRVYTEAFF. In DNA form, the CDR3 reads TGTGCCAGCAGCATGGACAGGGTGTACACTGAAGCTTTCTTT.

This clonotype has only a few counts. The chain uses TRBV20-1 and TRBJ2-2, with D perhaps matching TRBD1 (7 bases). The CDR3 totals 14 residues. The V end was cut by 5 bases, the J end by 1 base, with 11 bases between. The germline gives CDR1 DFQATT, CDR2 SNEGSKA (reference sequence). The CDR3 nucleotides are TGCAGTGCTGGGGGGACAGAGAACACCGGGGAGCTGTTTTTT. It specifies CSAGGTENTGELFF.

The rearrangement uses TRBV7-9 and TRBJ2-7; maybe TRBD2 (6 bases). The CDR3 covers 15 residues. V was cut by 3 bases and J by 0 bases, with 12 bases left in between. CDR1 and CDR2 from the germline V gene are SEHNR and FQNEAQ (reference sequence). The CDR3 nucleotides are TGTGCCAGCAGCTTTGGGAGGCTGAACTCCTACGAGCAGTACTTC. As protein: CASSFGRLNSYEQYF.

The J gene is TRBJ2-2, the V gene TRBV27; D is uncertain. The germline gives CDR1 MNHEY, CDR2 SMNVEV (reference sequence). The germline V and J ends were trimmed by 3 bases and 8 bases, with 7 bases remaining between them. The CDR3 has 12 amino acids. CDR3: CASSFPKGELFF. The CDR3 DNA is TGTGCCAGCAGTTTCCCTAAGGGGGAGCTGTTTTTT.

V gene TRBV19 combines with J gene TRBJ2-7; 10 positions match TRBD1. The CDR3 is 15 residues long. The germline CDR1 and CDR2 sequences are LNHDA and SQIVND (reference sequence). Losses at the gene ends were 5 bases for V and 2 bases for J; bases not matched to a gene: 6. The CDR3 DNA reads as TGTGCCAGTAGTTCCGGGACAGGGGCCCCCTACGAGCAGTACTTC. It codes for CASSSGTGAPYEQYF.